This TCR beta chain stems from a study of metastatic and nonmetastatic thyroid tumors. About the research overall: Comparative analysis of repertoires was undertaken across blood and tumor or nodule tissue obtained from malignant and benign thyroid patients.

A remark on this clone: What it recognizes is unknown.

No treatment had been given to any patient before thyroid surgery. Trimming took 5 bases from V and 3 from J, leaving 6 bases between them. The germline gives CDR1 SGHNT, CDR2 YENEEA. The CDR3 runs 12 residues. As handled by the study authors: Across clinicopathological groups, CDR3 differences served as the basis for building a distant-metastasis classifier for papillary thyroid cancer. TCRdb redid the clone calls on the PCR reads using MiXCR. The V and J calls here are based on TCRdb, not the publication. The table has about 14,000 clones, around 30% seen once. Broader study findings: Malignant thyroid tumors reportedly had TCR beta diversity that was significantly higher than in benign nodules, in blood and tumor.

The V gene is TRBV11-3, the J gene TRBJ2-3; possible D gene TRBD1, 5 bases. This TCR came from a female donor with papillary thyroid cancer or a benign thyroid nodule (not recorded which). Some clones in this sample may be carry-over from other donors' samples. The sequencing sample was made of tumor tissue. CDR3 nucleotides: TGTGCCAGCAGCCCAGGGACAGATACGCAGTATTTT. Translation: CASSPGTDTQYF.